This T cell receptor (beta chain) was profiled in a study of Ad26.COV2.S vaccination and SARS-CoV-2 variants. Study-level points and caveats: Measurement of non-spike TCR breadth gave similar results in vaccine and placebo recipients. Greater spike-specific TCR breadth was seen in vaccine recipients than in placebo recipients.

V was clipped by 5 bases and J by 5 bases, with 15 bases between them. The CDR3 consists of 14 residues. Sequencing used immunoSEQ multiplex PCR; TCRdb keeps in-frame clones, though not all of them. Among a few hundred thousand clones listed, about four fifths were seen once. Treatment: 15 to 20 received Ad26.COV2.S at low or high dose, single or two shots; 5 received placebo; per-sample allocation not given. At day 63 after the first vaccine or placebo injection, samples were drawn. Boston supplied an adult donor aged 18-55 years. As its vector, the vaccine had Ad26, which expressed Wuhan-strain SARS-CoV-2 spike. The table lists this clone with a count of one. Antigen specificity is unknown.

The V gene is TRBV6-7, the J gene TRBJ2-5; either TRBD1 or TRBD2 may supply D (5 bases each). TRBV6-7 is an ORF for which the function is uncertain. The sequencing used peripheral blood, collected in a trial of Ad26.COV2.S vaccine versus placebo. The sequence was collected from a person aged 18-60 years who received the Ad26.COV2.S COVID-19 vaccine or a placebo. CDR3 loop: CASSTPGPQETQYF. DNA for the CDR3: TGTGCCAGCAGTACCCCGGGACCCCAGGAGACCCAGTACTTC.